This T cell receptor beta chain was captured in a study of blood T cell repertoires in COVID-19. About the research overall: From T cells, B-cell-depleted T cells, or PBMCs came the material, which was cDNA or gDNA.

The method was immunoSEQ multiplex PCR; TCRdb's version includes in-frame clones alone and lacks a portion of them. The sample shows 45,000 to 60,000 clones, roughly 90% of them seen only once. Germline V gene lookup returns CDR1 SGHNT and CDR2 YYREEE (reference sequence). Trimming took 1 base from V and 1 from J; bases not matched to a gene: 4. This CDR3 is built from 15 residues. Sequencing used peripheral blood. The sequence was collected from a man between 45 and 60 years old with acute or convalescent COVID-19. The J gene is TRBJ2-5, the V gene TRBV5-4; 7 bases agree with TRBD2. The CDR3 DNA sequence: TGTGCCAGCAGCTTGCGGCCTAGCGGCCAAGAGACCCAGTACTTC. Translating gives CASSLRPSGQETQYF.